Reported below is one TCR beta chain. The target antigen is unknown. The data belong to a study of monozygotic twins with inflammatory bowel disease. cDNA was made in eight separate reactions per sample. TCRdb reprocessed the 5' RACE reads and reports one entry per CDR3 protein, with no DNA. The table for this sample gives some 440,000 distinct CDR3 sequences. Study results and limitations: Comparison of concordant versus discordant twins revealed no difference in repertoire similarity, possibly due to limited power. Lower sharing of clonotypes with other individuals was seen in IBD patients than in healthy twins. This was most marked in patients showing signs of disease activity. Ultimately, a single strong signal or clonotype associated with IBD was not supported.

Sequencing was carried out using blood. The clonotype originates from a human donor with ulcerative colitis or Crohn's disease, or a healthy co-twin of an affected twin (not recorded which).

The chain's CDR3 is CASSSTGTRISTDTQYF. The V call is TRBV7-3, the J call TRBJ2-3; TCRdb reports TRBD2, a call that lacks DNA to check it against. The germline V gene encodes CDR1 SGHTA and CDR2 FQGTGA. The CDR3 runs 17 residues. Together with reference TRBV7-3 and TRBJ2-3, the CDR3 gives the full variable domain: GAGVSQTPSNKVTEKGKYVELRCDPISGHTALYWYRQSLGQGPEFLIYFQGTGAADDSGLPNDRFFAVRPEGSVSTLKIQRTERGDSAVYLCASSSTGTRISTDTQYFGPGTRLTVL.